This TCR beta chain was identified in a study of CD8+CD57+ T cells in acquired aplastic anemia. Study overall: DNA per sorted CD4+ or CD8+ sample ranged about 0.17 to 30 ug, averaging approximately 3.3 ug. Study-wide findings and caveats: Some 30 shared CD8+ CDR3s appeared highly expressed within patients' immunodominant clones.

The count of this clonotype is one. Antigen unknown. The ends were cut back, 2 bases at V and 5 bases at J, with 9 bases in the middle. Germline loops: CDR1 DFQATT, CDR2 SNEGSKA (reference sequence). The CDR3 sequence is 12 residues long. TCR beta VDJ and CDR3 profiling used genomic DNA as template. TCRdb redid the calling of the reads with MiXCR, one entry per CDR3 protein. Among fewer than 200,000 distinct CDR3 sequences listed, about 64% were seen once. The chain uses TRBV20-1 and TRBJ1-1; D remains unclear. The material sequenced was sorted CD4+, CD8+, or CD8+CD57+ T cells (not recorded which) from PBMCs. This TCR derives from a human donor in good health. The CDR3 DNA reads as TGCAGTGCTAGAATGTCAGTAACTGAAGCTTTCTTT. It encodes CSARMSVTEAFF.